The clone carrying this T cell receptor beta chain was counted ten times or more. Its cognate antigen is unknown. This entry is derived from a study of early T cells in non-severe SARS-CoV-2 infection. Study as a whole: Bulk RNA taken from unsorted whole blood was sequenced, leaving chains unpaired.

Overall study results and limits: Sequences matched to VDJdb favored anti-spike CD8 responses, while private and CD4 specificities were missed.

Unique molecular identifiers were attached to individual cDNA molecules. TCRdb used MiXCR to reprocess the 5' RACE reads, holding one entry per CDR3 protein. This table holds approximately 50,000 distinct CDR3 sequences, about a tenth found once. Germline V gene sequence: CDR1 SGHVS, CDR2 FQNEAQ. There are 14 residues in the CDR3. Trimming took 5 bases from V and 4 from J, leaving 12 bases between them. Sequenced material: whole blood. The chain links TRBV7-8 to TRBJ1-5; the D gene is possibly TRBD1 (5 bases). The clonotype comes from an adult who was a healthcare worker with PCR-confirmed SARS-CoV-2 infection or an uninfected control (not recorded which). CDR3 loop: CASSLRDQNQPQHF. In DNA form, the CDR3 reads TGTGCCAGCAGCCTACGGGACCAAAATCAGCCCCAGCATTTT.